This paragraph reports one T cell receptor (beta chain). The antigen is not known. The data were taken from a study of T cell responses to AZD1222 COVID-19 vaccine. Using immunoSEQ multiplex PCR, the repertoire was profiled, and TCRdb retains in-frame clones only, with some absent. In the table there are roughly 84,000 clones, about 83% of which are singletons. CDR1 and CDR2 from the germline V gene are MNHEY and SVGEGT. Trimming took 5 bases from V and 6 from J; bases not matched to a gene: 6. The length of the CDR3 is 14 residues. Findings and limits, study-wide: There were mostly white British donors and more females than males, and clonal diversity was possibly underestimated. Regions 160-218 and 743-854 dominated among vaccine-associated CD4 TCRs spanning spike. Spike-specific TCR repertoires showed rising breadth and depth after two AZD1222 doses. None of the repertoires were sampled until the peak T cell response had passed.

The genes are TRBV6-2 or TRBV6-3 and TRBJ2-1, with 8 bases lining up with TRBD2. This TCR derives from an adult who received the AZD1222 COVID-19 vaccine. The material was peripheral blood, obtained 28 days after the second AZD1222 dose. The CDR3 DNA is TGTGCCAGCAGTACCACGCGGGGGGCCAATGAGCAGTTCTTC. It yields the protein CASSTTRGANEQFF.